These 8 T cell receptor beta chains came from one sample sequenced in a study of beta chain features in type 1 diabetes. Expressed TCRB transcripts were sequenced, since all the RNA that had been isolated was reverse transcribed. Using immunoSEQ multiplex PCR, the repertoire was profiled, and TCRdb retains in-frame clones only, with some absent. Of 350,000 or so clones in the sample, 15% to 20% were seen once. The sequenced sample consisted of naive CD4+ T cells from blood. The receptors here all came from a woman aged 18-29 years in good health.

This clone was recorded a few times. The CDR3 is CASSLSTGRRETDTQYF. CDR3 coding DNA: TGTGCCAGCAGTTTATCAACGGGGAGGAGGGAGACAGATACGCAGTATTTT. This chain connects TRBV27 to TRBJ2-3; TRBD2 might be the D (6 bases). Germline-derived CDR1 and CDR2 are MNHEY and SMNVEV (reference sequence). The CDR3 has 17 residues. Trimming took 0 bases from V and 3 from J, leaving 16 bases between them.

This clone appeared a few times. The rearrangement uses TRBV5-1 and TRBJ2-3; D unclear. The CDR3 is 13 amino acids. Germline values: CDR1 SGHRS, CDR2 YFSETQ. V lost 0 bases and J 8 bases, leaving 10 bases between the germline ends. The CDR3 DNA follows: TGCGCCAGCAGCTTGGACTATCTGGGTACGCAGTATTTT. Amino acid sequence: CASSLDYLGTQYF.

This clone was counted a few times. The chain is built from TRBV7-9 and TRBJ2-5, with 7 bases matching TRBD2. This CDR3 contains 13 residues. The J segment lost 4 bases and the V segment lost 5 bases, leaving 4 bases of the junction unmatched. The germline V gene encodes CDR1 SEHNR and CDR2 FQNEAQ (reference sequence). CDR3 residues: CASSHGGGETQYF. CDR3 DNA: TGTGCCAGCAGCCATGGGGGGGGAGAGACCCAGTACTTC.

The genes are TRBV6-5 and TRBJ1-4; D gene unclear. CDR3 length: 14 residues. Germline V CDR1 and CDR2: MNHEY, SVGAGI. V dropped 5 bases and J dropped 5 bases, with 12 bases sitting between them. The CDR3 coding sequence is TGTGCCAGCAGTACCACGTGGAGGAATGAAAAACTGTTTTTT. Its translation: CASSTTWRNEKLFF.

This rearrangement joins TRBV5-1 to TRBJ2-1, with D possibly matching TRBD2 (6 bases). Germline loops: CDR1 SGHRS, CDR2 YFSETQ. V gave up 2 bases and J gave up 2 bases, with 8 bases separating them. The CDR3 contains 14 residues. The CDR3 protein is CASSLGTPYNEQFF. The CDR3 region has the DNA TGCGCCAGCAGCTTAGGGACTCCCTACAATGAGCAGTTCTTC.

A single count supports this clone. The chain carries TRBV2 and TRBJ2-4; 9 positions agree with TRBD1. The length of the CDR3 is 18 residues. Germline V gene lookup returns CDR1 SNHLY and CDR2 FYNNEI. V lost 5 bases, J lost 8 bases, and 19 bases stayed unmatched. DNA of the CDR3: TGTGCCAGCAGTACACCCGGGACAGGGTTTCCTCTTAGGGACATTCAGTACTTC. Amino acids: CASSTPGTGFPLRDIQYF.

This clone showed up just a few times. Because the CDR3's place on the DNA is in doubt, the DNA is left out and the CDR3 is given as listed by TCRdb. J is TRBJ2-7 and V is TRBV2; the table gives TRBD1 as D, unverified against the DNA. The CDR3 contains 14 residues when both ends are counted. Germline CDR1 reads SNHLY; CDR2 reads FYNNEI. Here the CDR3 reads CASSESVGGGTGYF.

The CDR3 region is CASSQGKAGITDTQYF. The CDR3 region has the DNA TGTGCCAGCAGCCAAGGAAAAGCGGGGATCACAGATACGCAGTATTTT. The chain combines TRBV14 with TRBJ2-3; 7 positions match TRBD2. The trim removed 1 base at V and 2 bases at J, leaving 6 bases unmatched. The CDR3 spans 16 residues. Germline V gene sequence: CDR1 SGHDN, CDR2 FVKESK.